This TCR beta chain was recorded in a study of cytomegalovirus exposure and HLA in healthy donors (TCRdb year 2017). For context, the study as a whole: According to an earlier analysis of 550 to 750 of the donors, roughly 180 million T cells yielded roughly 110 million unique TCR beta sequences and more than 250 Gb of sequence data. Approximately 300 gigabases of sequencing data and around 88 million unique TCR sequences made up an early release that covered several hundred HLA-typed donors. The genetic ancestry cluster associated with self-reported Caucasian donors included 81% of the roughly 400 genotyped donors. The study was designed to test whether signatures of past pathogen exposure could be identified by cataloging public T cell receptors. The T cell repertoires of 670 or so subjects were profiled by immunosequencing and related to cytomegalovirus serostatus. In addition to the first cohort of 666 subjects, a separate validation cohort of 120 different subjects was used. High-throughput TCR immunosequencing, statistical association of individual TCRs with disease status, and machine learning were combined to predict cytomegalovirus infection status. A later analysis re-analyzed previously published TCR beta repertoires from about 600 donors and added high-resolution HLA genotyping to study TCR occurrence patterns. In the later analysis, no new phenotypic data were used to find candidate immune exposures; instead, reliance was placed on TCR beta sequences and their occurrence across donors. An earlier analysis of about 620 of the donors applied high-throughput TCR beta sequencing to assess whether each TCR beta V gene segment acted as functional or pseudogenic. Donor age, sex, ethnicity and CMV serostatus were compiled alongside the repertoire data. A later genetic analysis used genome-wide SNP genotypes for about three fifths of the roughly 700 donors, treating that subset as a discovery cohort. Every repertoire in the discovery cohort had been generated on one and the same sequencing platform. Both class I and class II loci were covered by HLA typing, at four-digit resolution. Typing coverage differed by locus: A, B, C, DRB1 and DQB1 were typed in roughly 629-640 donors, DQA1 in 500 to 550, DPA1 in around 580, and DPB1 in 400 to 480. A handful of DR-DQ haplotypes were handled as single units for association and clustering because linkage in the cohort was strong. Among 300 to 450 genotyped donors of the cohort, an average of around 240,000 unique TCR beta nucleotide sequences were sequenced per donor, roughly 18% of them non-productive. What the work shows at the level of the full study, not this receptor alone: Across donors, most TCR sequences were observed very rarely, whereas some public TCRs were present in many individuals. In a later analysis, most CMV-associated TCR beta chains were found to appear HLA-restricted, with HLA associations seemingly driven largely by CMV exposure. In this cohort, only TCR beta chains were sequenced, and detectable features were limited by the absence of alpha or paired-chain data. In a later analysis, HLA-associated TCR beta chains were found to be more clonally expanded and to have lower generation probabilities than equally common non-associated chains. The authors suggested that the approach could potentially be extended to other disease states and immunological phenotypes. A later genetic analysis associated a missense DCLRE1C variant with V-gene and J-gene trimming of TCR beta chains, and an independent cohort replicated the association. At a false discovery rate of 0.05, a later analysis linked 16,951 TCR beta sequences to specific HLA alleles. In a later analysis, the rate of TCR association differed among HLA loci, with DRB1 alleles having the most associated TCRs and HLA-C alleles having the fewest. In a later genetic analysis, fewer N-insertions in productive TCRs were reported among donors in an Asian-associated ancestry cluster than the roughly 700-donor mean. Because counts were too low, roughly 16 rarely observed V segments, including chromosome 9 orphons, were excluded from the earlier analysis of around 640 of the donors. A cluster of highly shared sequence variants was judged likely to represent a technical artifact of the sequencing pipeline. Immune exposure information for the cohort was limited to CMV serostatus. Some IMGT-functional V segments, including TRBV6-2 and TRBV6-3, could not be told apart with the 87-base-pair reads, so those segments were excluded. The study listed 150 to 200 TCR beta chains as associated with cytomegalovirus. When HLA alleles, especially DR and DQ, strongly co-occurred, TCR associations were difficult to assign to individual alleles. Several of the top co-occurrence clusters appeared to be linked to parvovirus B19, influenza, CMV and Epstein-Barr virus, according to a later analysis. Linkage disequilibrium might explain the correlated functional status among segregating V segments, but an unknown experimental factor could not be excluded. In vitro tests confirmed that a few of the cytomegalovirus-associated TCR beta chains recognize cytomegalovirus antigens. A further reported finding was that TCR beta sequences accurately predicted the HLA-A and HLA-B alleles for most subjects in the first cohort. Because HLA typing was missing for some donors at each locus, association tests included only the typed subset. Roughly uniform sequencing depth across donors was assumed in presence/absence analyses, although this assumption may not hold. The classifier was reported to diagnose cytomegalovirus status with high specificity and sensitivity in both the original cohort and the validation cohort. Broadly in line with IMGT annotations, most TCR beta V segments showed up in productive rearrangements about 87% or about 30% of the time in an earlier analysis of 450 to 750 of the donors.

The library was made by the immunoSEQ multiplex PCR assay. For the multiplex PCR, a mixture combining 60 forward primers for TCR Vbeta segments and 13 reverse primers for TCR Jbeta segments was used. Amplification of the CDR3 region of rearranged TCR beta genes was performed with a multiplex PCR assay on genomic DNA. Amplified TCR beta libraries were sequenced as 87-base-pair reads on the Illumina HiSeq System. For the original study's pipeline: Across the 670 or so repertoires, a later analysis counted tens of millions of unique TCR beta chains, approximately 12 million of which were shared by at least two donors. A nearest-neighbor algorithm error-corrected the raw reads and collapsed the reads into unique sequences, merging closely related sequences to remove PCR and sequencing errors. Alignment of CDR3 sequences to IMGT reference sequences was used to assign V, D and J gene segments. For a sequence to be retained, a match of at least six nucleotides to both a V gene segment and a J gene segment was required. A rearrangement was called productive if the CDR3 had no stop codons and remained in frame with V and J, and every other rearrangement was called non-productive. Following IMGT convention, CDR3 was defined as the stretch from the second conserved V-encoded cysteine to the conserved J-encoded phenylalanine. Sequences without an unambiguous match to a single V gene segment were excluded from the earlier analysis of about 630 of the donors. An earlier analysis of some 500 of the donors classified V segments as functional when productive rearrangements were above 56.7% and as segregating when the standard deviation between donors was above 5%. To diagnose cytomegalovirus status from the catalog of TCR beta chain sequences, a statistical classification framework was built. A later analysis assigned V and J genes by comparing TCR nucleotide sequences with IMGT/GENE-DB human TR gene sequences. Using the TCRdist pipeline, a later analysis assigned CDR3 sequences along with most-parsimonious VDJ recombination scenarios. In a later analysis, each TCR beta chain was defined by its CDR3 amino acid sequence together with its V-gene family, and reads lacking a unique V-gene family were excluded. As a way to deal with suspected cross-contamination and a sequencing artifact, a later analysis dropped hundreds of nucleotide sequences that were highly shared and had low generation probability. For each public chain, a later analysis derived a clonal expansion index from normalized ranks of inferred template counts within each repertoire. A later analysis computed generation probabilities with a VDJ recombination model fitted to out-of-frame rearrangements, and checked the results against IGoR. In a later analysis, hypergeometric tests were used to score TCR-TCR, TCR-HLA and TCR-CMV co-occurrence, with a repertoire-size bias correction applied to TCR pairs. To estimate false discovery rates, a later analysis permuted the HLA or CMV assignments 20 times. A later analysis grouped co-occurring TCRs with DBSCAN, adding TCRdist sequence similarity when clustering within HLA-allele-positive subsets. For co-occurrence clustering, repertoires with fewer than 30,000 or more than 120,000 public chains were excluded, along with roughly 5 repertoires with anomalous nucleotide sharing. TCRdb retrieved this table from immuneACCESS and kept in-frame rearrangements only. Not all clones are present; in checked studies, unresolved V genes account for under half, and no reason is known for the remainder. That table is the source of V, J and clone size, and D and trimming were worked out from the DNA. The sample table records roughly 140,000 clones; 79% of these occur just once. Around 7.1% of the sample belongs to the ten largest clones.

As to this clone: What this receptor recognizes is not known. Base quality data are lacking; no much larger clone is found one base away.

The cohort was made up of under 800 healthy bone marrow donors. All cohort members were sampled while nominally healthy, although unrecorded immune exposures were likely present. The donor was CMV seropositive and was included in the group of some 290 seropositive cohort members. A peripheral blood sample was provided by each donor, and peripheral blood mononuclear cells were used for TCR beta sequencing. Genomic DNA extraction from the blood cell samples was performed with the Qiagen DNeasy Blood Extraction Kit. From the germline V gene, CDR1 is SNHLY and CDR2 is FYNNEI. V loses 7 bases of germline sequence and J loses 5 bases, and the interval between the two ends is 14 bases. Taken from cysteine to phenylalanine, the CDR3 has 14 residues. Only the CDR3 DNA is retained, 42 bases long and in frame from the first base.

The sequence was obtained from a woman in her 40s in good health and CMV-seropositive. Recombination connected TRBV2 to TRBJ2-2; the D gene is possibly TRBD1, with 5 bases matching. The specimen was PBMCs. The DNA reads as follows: TGTGCCAGCATCAGGGTGTGGGAAACCGGGGAGCTGTTTTTT. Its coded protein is CASIRVWETGELFF. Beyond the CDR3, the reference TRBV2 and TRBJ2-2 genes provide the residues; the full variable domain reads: EPEVTQTPSHQVTQMGQEVILRCVPISNHLYFYWYRQILGQKVEFLVSFYNNEISEKSEIFDDQFSVERPDGSNFTLKIRSTKLEDSAMYFCASIRVWETGELFFGEGSRLTVL.